The 18 T cell receptor beta chains given below trace back to one sample, sequenced in a study of T-cell reconstitution after alpha-beta-depleted transplantation in children (TCRdb year 2016). The library relied on PCR. The sequencer was an Illumina HiSeq 2500. TCR library preparation used molecular barcoding, with unique molecular identifiers applied to normalize quantification of the TCRbeta repertoire. TCRdb cleaned the public reads at Q25 with fastp, built clones with MiXCR and kept in-frame beta chains. When rows share a CDR3 protein, they turn into one entry using the most common DNA and genes. For this sample there are roughly 180,000 distinct CDR3 sequences; about 14% appear just once. The ten largest clones add up to roughly 13% of the sample. This material consisted of PBMCs from the stem cell graft donor, taken from the stem cell graft. Every receptor here comes from a human donor who donated a stem cell graft to a child with acute lymphoblastic leukemia.

A few counts support this clonotype. The chain joins TRBV29-1 to TRBJ1-3; TRBD1 agrees at 8 bases. The CDR3 contains 13 residues. The germline V gene has CDR1 SQVTM and CDR2 ANQGSEA. After removal of 4 bases from V and 1 base from J, the junction contained 0 bases not matched to a gene. The DNA of the CDR3 is TGCAGCGTTGGGACAGGGTCTGGAAACACCATATATTTT. Translated, it gives CSVGTGSGNTIYF.

The chain joins TRBV5-1 to TRBJ2-3, with 9 bases identical to TRBD2. The CDR3 contains 17 residues. Germline V gene data show CDR1 as SGHRS and CDR2 as YFSETQ. V dropped 4 bases and J dropped 1; count of bases not matched to a gene: 10. Here the CDR3 DNA reads TGCGCCAGCAGCCCCGGAGGATTAGCGGGAGGCACAGATACGCAGTATTTT. It is translated as CASSPGGLAGGTDTQYF.

This clonotype was seen repeatedly, ten times or more. This chain uses TRBV5-1 with TRBJ2-3; D call uncertain. The CDR3 extends over 15 amino acids. CDR1 is SGHRS, CDR2 YFSETQ, per germline. V lost 2 bases and J lost 2, with 12 bases in between. The CDR3 protein is CASSFGDSHTDTQYF. The CDR3 DNA follows: TGCGCCAGCAGCTTTGGGGATTCTCACACAGATACGCAGTATTTT.

There are many counts of this clonotype. The chain links TRBV11-1 to TRBJ2-2; D might be TRBD1 (6 bases). Trimming pared 3 bases from V and 7 bases from J, leaving 12 bases between. Germline CDR1 is SGHAT and CDR2 is FQDESV (reference sequence). The length of the CDR3 is 14 residues. CDR3 in amino acids: CASSFATGRGELFF. Here the CDR3 DNA reads TGTGCCAGCAGCTTTGCGACAGGTCGCGGGGAGCTGTTTTTT.

This clonotype was seen repeatedly, ten times or more. The CDR3 DNA is TGTGCCATCAGTGAGTCAGTTGTGTGGAGTAGGAGATATAATCGAGAGACCCAGTACTTC. Encoded protein: CAISESVVWSRRYNRETQYF. This chain joins TRBV10-3 and TRBJ2-5; D gene unclear. Trimming removed 0 bases from V and 4 bases from J, with 27 bases in between. The CDR3 is 20 residues long. Germline V gene data show CDR1 as ENHRY and CDR2 as SYGVKD.

Many counts were recorded for this clonotype. This chain connects TRBV11-3 to TRBJ2-5; tentatively, D is TRBD2 (5 bases). The CDR3 length is 15 residues. V was cut by 0 bases and J by 5 bases, with 13 bases left in between. CDR1 and CDR2 (germline): SGHNT, YENEEA. The CDR3 reads CASSLESGIAETQYF. The CDR3 DNA follows: TGTGCCAGCAGCTTAGAGAGCGGTATAGCGGAGACCCAGTACTTC. Full variable domain (outside the CDR3, taken from reference TRBV11-3 and TRBJ2-5): EAGVVQSPRYKIIEKKQPVAFWCNPISGHNTLYWYLQNLGQGPELLIRYENEEAVDDSQLPKDRFSAERLKGVDSTLKIQPAELGDSAVYLCASSLESGIAETQYFGPGTRLLVL.

This clonotype was seen a few times. This chain links TRBV5-1 with TRBJ1-1; the match to TRBD1 covers 7 bases. The V segment lost 0 bases and the J segment 1 base; nucleotides outside the gene matches: 6. CDR1 is SGHRS, CDR2 YFSETQ, per germline. The CDR3 loop spans 16 amino acids. The CDR3 DNA sequence: TGCGCCAGCAGCTTGGCTCCGACAGGGAGGAACACTGAAGCTTTCTTT. This codes for CASSLAPTGRNTEAFF. Based on the CDR3 plus reference TRBV5-1 and TRBJ1-1, the full variable domain is KAGVTQTPRYLIKTRGQQVTLSCSPISGHRSVSWYQQTPGQGLQFLFEYFSETQRNKGNFPGRFSGRQFSNSRSEMNVSTLELGDSALYLCASSLAPTGRNTEAFFGQGTRLTVV.

This clonotype was observed at least ten times. The chain is built from TRBV11-3 and TRBJ2-1; D remains ambiguous. The CDR3 totals 13 residues. With 4 bases removed from V and 4 bases from J, the gap between germline ends came to 8 bases. Germline V gene sequence: CDR1 SGHNT, CDR2 YENEEA. In DNA form, the CDR3 reads TGTGCCAGCAGCTCCCGTTTTTACAATGAGCAGTTCTTC. It codes for CASSSRFYNEQFF.

This clonotype appeared many times. The gene calls are TRBV7-9 and TRBJ2-7, with TRBD2 matching 9 bases. V lost 5 bases to trimming and J lost 2 bases; unmatched junction nucleotides: 7. This CDR3 has 15 residues. Looked up from germline, CDR1 is SEHNR and CDR2 is FQNEAQ (reference sequence). The CDR3 bases are TGTGCCAGCAGCCCGGGGACTAGCAGACCCTACGAGCAGTACTTC. Translation gives CASSPGTSRPYEQYF.

At least ten counts were recorded for this clonotype. V is TRBV2 and J is TRBJ2-5; maybe TRBD1 (6 bases). This CDR3 has 15 amino acids. Trimming shortened V by 5 bases and J by 2 bases, and 15 bases separated the two germline ends. Germline V gene lookup returns CDR1 SNHLY and CDR2 FYNNEI. CDR3 sequence: CASSFNSGAQETQYF. DNA for the CDR3: TGTGCCAGCAGTTTTAACTCAGGGGCTCAAGAGACCCAGTACTTC.

This clonotype appeared many times. The gene calls are TRBV5-1 and TRBJ2-5; unclear D gene. Trimming removed 1 base from V and 1 base from J, with 17 bases in between. The CDR3 spans 17 residues. Germline V lookup: CDR1 SGHRS, CDR2 YFSETQ. The CDR3 loop is CASSLFRPDGVQETQYF. The CDR3 DNA follows: TGCGCCAGCAGCTTGTTTAGGCCGGATGGGGTCCAAGAGACCCAGTACTTC.

This clonotype was observed many times. The chain recombines TRBV5-1 with TRBJ2-1; 10 bases are shared with TRBD2. With 6 bases clipped from V and 4 bases from J, the junction kept 4 bases outside the gene matches. CDR3 length equals 14 residues. Per germline, CDR1 SGHRS and CDR2 YFSETQ. CDR3 sequence: CASTLAGPYNEQFF. The CDR3 DNA follows: TGCGCCAGCACACTAGCGGGACCTTACAATGAGCAGTTCTTC.

This clonotype was detected a few times. CDR3 protein: CSASGTGGGTEAFF. The CDR3 DNA reads as TGCAGTGCTAGTGGGACAGGGGGCGGCACTGAAGCTTTCTTT. The chain is built from TRBV20-1 and TRBJ1-1, with TRBD1 identical over 12 bases. V lost 3 bases, J lost 4 bases, and 3 bases stayed unmatched. The CDR3 runs 14 residues. Germline assignment: CDR1 DFQATT and CDR2 SNEGSKA (reference sequence).

This clonotype was detected many times. This chain uses TRBV3-1 with TRBJ1-5; D possibly corresponds to TRBD1 (5 bases). V was pared by 2 bases and J by 1 base, with 12 bases between. The CDR3 spans 16 residues. Germline lookup yields CDR1 LGHDT and CDR2 YNNKEL (reference sequence). CDR3 amino acids: CASSQQGWGSNQPQHF. The CDR3 bases are TGTGCCAGCAGCCAACAGGGCTGGGGGAGCAATCAGCCCCAGCATTTT.

In its sample, this clonotype was seen many times. The chain combines TRBV4-2 with TRBJ1-1, with D uncertain. V shed 4 bases and J shed 1 base, with 10 bases lying between them. Germline loops: CDR1 LGHNA, CDR2 YNFKEQ. This CDR3 contains 14 residues. In DNA, the CDR3 is TGTGCCAGCAGCCCACTTTCCCCGAACACTGAAGCTTTCTTT. It is translated as CASSPLSPNTEAFF.

This chain connects TRBV3-1 to TRBJ2-1, with 8 nucleotides matching TRBD2. Losses at the gene ends were 1 base for V and 8 bases for J; bases not matched to a gene: 4. In germline, CDR1 is LGHDT, CDR2 YNNKEL (reference sequence). CDR3 size: 14 residues. CDR3 nucleotide sequence: TGTGCCAGCAGCCAAGCGGGAGGGGGGGATGAGCAGTTCTTC. This sequence encodes CASSQAGGGDEQFF.

Ten or more counts support this clonotype. V and J are TRBV5-1 and TRBJ2-3; a possible D gene is TRBD2 (6 bases). Germline V CDR1 and CDR2: SGHRS, YFSETQ. V lost 4 bases to trimming and J lost 1 base, with 13 bases between them. The length of the CDR3 is 15 residues. This CDR3 is CASSASGPGTDTQYF. CDR3 DNA sequence: TGCGCCAGCAGCGCGAGCGGGCCGGGCACAGATACGCAGTATTTT.

This clonotype was detected a few times. The chain joins TRBV29-1 to TRBJ2-7, with D perhaps TRBD2 (5 bases). The V gene's germline CDR1 is SQVTM and CDR2 ANQGSEA. V lost 3 bases and J 2 bases, leaving 23 bases between the germline ends. This CDR3 comprises 17 residues. The CDR3 spells CSVESRARGGLPYEQYF. CDR3 in DNA: TGCAGCGTTGAGAGTCGGGCTCGTGGAGGTCTTCCCTACGAGCAGTACTTC.